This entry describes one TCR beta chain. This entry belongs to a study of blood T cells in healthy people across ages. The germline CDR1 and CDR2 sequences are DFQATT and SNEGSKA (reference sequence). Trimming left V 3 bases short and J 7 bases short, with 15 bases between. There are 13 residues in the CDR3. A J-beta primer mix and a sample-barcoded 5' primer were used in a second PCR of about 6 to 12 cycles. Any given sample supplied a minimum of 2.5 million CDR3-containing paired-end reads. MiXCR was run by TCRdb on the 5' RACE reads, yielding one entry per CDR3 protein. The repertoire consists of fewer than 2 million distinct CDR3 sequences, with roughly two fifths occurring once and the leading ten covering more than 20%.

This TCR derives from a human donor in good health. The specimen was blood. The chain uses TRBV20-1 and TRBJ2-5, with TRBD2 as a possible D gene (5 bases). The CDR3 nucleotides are TGCAGTGCTAGGGGTAATAGCGCGGGGACCCAGTACTTC. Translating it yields CSARGNSAGTQYF.